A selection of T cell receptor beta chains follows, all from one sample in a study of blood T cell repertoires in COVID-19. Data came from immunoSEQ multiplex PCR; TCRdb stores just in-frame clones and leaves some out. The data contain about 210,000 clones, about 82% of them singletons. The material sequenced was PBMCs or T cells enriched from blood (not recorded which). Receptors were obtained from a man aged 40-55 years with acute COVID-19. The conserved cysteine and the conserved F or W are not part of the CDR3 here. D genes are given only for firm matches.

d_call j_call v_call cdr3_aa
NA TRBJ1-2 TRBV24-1 ATSVASNYGYT
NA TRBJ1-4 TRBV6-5 ASSYSERGKLF
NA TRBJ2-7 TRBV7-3 ASSLTPPTLAPYPEQY
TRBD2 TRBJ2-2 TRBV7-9 ASSTRGGLAANTGELF
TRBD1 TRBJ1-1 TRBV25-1 ASGHRGMNTEAF
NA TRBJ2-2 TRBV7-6 ASSLARASGTGELF
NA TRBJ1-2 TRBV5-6 ASSDRAANYGYT
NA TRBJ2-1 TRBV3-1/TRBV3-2 ASSQAGSSYNEQF
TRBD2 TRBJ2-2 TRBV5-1 ASSLGLAGGTGELF
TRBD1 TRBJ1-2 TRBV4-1 ASSQEPGQGPHGYT
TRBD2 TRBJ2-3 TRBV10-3 AISESVLGLAGIADTQY
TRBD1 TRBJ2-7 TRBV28 ASSDRDGSYEQY
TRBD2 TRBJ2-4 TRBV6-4 ASRLLAGRAKNIQY
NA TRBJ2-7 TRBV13 ASSRLAGPYEQY
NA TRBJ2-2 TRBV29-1 SAEGGQSNTGELF
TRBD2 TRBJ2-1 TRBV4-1 ASSQRMTSGSGDEQF
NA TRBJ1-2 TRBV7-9 ASSFGQGNYGYT
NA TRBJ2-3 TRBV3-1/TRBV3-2 ASSPGDTQY
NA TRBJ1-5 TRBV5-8 ARWAGEPNQPQH
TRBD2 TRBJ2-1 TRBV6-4 ASSPSGPSSYNEQF
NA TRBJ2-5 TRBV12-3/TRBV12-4 ASSYNSDTQY
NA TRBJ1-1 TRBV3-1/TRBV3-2 ASSLQVGGAF
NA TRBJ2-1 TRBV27 ASSIQLGGKEQF
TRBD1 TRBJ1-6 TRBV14 ASSVQGARGGPLH
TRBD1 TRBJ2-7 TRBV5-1 ASSLQTGEAEQY
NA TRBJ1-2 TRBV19 ASSTGSPSQLNYGYT
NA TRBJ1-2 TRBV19 ASLNQQRNYGYT
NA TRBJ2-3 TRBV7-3 ASSSTALGTDTQY
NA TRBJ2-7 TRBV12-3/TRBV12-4 ASSLKGYEQY
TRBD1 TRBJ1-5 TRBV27 ASTSTTGNQPQH